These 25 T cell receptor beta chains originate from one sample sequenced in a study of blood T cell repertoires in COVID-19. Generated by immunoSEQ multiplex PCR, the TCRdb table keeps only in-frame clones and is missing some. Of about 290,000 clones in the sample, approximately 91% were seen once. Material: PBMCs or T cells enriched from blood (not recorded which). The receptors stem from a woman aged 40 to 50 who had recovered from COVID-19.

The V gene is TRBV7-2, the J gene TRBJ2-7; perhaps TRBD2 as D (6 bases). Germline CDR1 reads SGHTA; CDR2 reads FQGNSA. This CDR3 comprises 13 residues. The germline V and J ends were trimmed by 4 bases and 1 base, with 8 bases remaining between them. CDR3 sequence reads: CASSSGGSYEQYF. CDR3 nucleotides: TGTGCCAGCAGCTCCGGGGGATCCTACGAGCAGTACTTC.

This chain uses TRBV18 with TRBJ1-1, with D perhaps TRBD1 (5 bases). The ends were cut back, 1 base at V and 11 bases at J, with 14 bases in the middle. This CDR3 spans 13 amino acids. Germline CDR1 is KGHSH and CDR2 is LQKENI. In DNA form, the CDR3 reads TGTGCCAGCTCACCACAGTGGGGCGAGGTGGCTTTCTTT. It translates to CASSPQWGEVAFF.

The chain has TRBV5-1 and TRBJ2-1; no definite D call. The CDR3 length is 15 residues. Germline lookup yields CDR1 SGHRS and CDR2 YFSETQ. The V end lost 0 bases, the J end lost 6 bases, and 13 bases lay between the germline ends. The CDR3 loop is CASSLGQVTTNEQFF. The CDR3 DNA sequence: TGCGCCAGCAGCTTGGGCCAGGTTACCACCAATGAGCAGTTCTTC.

The CDR3 coding sequence is TGTGCCAGCAGTCGGGGGGTCCAAGAGACCCAGTACTTC. Protein product: CASSRGVQETQYF. This chain uses TRBV27 with TRBJ2-5; TRBD2 aligns across 7 bases. With 5 bases clipped from V and 1 base from J, the junction kept 1 base outside the gene matches. Germline lookup yields CDR1 MNHEY and CDR2 SMNVEV (reference sequence). There are 13 residues in the CDR3.

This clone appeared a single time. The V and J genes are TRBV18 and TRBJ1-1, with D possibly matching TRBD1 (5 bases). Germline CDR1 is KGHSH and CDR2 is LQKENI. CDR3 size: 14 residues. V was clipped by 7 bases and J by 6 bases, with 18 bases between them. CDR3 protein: CASFPDPEGAEAFF. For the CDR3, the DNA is TGTGCCAGCTTCCCGGACCCTGAAGGGGCTGAAGCTTTCTTT. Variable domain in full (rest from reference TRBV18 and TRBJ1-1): NAGVMQNPRHLVRRRGQEARLRCSPMKGHSHVYWYRQLPEEGLKFMVYLQKENIIDESGMPKERFSAEFPKEGPSILRIQQVVRGDSAAYFCASFPDPEGAEAFFGQGTRLTVV.

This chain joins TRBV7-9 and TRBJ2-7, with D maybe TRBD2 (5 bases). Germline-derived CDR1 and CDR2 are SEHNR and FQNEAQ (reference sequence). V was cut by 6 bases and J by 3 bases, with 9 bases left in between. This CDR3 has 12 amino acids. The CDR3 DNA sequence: TGTGCCAGCAGTTCCGGGGACTACGAGCAGTACTTC. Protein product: CASSSGDYEQYF.

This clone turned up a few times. The CDR3 region has the DNA TGTGCCAGCAACGGGGAAAATGAGCAGTTCTTC. It translates to CASNGENEQFF. This chain joins TRBV7-9 and TRBJ2-1; D is perhaps TRBD2 (5 bases). Germline CDR1 and CDR2: SEHNR and FQNEAQ (reference sequence). Trimming left V 7 bases short and J 7 bases short, with 8 bases between. There are 11 residues in the CDR3.

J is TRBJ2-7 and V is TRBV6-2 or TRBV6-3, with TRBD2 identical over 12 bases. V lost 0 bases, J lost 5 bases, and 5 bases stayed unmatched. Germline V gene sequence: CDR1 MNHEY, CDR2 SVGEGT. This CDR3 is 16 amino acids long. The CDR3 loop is CASSYSLAGGSHEQYF. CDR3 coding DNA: TGTGCCAGCAGTTACTCTCTAGCGGGAGGGTCCCACGAGCAGTACTTC.

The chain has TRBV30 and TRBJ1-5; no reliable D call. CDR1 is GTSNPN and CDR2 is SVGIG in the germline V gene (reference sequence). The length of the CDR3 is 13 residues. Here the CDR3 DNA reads TGTGCTGGAGAGGCCGGGGTCGGTCAGCCCCAGCATTTT. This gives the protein CAGEAGVGQPQHF. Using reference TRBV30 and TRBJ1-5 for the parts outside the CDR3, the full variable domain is SQTIHQWPATLVQPVGSPLSLECTVEGTSNPNLYWYRQAAGRGLQLLFYSVGIGQISSEVPQNLSASRPQDRQFILSSKKLLLSDSGFYLCAGEAGVGQPQHFGDGTRLSIL.

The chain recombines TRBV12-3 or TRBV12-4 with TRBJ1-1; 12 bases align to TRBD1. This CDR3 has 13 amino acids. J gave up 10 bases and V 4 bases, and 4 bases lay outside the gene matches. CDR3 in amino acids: CASSWGTGGVAFF. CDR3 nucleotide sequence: TGTGCCAGCAGTTGGGGGACAGGGGGCGTAGCTTTCTTT.

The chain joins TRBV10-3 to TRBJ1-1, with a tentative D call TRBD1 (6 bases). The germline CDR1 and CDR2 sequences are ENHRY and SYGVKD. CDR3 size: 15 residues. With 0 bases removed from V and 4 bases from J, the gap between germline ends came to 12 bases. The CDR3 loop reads CAISESILGATEAFF. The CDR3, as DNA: TGTGCCATCAGTGAGTCGATATTGGGGGCCACTGAAGCTTTCTTT.

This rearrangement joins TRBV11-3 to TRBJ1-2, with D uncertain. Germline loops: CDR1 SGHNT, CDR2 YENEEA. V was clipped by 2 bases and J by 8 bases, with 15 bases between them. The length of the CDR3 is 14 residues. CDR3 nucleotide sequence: TGTGCCAGCAGCTTACAACAGCTGTTGAGAGGCTACACCTTC. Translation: CASSLQQLLRGYTF.

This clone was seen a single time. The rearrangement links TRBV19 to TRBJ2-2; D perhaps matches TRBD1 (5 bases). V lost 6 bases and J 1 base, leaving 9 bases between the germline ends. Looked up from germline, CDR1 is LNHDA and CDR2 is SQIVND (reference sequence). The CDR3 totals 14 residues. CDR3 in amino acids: CASRRQGNTGELFF. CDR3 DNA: TGTGCCAGTAGACGGCAGGGGAACACCGGGGAGCTGTTTTTT.

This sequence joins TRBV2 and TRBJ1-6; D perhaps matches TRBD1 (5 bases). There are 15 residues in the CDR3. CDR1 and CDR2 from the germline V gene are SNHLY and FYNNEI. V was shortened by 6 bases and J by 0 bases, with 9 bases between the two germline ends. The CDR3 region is CASSQGNSYNSPLHF. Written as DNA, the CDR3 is TGTGCCAGCAGCCAGGGAAACTCCTATAATTCACCCCTCCACTTT.

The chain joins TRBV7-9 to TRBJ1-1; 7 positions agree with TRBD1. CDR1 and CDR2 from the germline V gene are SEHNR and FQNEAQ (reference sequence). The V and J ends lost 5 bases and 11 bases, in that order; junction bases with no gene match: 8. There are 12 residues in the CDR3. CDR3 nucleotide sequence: TGTGCCAGCAGCGGATGGGACAGCTTGGCTTTCTTT. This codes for CASSGWDSLAFF.

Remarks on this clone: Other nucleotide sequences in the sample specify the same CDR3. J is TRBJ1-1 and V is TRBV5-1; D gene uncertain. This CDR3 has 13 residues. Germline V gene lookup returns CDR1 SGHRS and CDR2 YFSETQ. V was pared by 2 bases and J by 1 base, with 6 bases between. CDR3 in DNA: TGCGCCAGCAGCTTCTCTCCGAACACTGAAGCTTTCTTT. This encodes CASSFSPNTEAFF.

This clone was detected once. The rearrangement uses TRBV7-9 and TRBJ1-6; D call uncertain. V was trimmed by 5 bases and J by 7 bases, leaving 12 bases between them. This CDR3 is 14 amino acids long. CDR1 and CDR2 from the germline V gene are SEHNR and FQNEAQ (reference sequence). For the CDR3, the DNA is TGTGCCAGCAGCCGGACGGGGTTAAATTCACCCCTCCACTTT. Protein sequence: CASSRTGLNSPLHF.

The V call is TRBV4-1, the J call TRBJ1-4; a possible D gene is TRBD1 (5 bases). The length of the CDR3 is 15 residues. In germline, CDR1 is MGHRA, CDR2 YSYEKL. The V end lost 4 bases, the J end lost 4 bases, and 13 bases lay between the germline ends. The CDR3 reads CASSRSGWDNEKLFF. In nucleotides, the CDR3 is TGCGCCAGCAGCCGTTCAGGGTGGGATAATGAAAAACTGTTTTTT.

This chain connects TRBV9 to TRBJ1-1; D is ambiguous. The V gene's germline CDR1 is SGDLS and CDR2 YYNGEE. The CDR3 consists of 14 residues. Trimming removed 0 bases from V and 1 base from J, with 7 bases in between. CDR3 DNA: TGTGCCAGCAGCGTAGTGGTGGCGAACACTGAAGCTTTCTTT. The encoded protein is CASSVVVANTEAFF.

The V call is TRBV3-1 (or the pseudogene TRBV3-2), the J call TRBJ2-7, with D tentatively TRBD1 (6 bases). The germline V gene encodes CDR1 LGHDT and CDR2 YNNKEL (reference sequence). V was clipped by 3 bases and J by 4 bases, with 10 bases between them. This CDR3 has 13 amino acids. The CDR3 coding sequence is TGTGCCAGCAGCCAGGACAGTAGGTACGAGCAGTACTTC. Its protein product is CASSQDSRYEQYF.

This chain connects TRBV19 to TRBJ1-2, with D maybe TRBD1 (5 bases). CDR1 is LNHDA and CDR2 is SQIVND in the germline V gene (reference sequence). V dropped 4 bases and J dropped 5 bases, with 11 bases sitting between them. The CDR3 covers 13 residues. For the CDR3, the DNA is TGTGCCAGTAGTAGCACGGGGGAGTATGGCTACACCTTC. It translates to CASSSTGEYGYTF.

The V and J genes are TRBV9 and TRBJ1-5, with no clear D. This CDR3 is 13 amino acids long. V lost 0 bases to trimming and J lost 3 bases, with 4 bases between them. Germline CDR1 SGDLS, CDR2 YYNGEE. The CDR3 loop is CASSVALNQPQHF. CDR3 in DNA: TGTGCCAGCAGCGTAGCTCTCAATCAGCCCCAGCATTTT.

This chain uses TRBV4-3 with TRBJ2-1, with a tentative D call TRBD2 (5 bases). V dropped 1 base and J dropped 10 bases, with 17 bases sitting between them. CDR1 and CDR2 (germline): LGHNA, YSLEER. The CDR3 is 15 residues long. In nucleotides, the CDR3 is TGCGCCAGCAGCCAAGGAGTGTTCGGGTTAGCGGAGCAGTTCTTC. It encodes CASSQGVFGLAEQFF.

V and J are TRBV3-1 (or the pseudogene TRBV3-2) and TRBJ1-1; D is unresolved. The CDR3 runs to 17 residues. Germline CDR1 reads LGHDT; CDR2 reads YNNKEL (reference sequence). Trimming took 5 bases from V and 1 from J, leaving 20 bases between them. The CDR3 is CASSERFSHFSNTEAFF. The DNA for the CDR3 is TGTGCCAGCAGCGAAAGATTCTCACATTTTTCGAACACTGAAGCTTTCTTT.

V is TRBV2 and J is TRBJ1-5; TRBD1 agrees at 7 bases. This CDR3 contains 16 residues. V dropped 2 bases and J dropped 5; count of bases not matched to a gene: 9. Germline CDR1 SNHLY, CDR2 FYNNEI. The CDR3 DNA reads TGTGCCAGCAGTGAAATGGTGGCAGGGGGTCATCAGCCCCAGCATTTT. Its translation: CASSEMVAGGHQPQHF.